This TCR beta chain was recorded in a study of response to subunit inactivated influenza vaccine. Of note for this clonotype: Its antigen is currently unknown.

TCRdb fed the RT-PCR reads into MiXCR, producing one record per CDR3 protein. The sample carries hundreds of thousands of distinct CDR3 sequences, around a sixth recorded once. Study-wide findings and caveats: Seasonal influenza vaccination, on each occasion, was suggested by the authors to recruit few new T cells.

The V and J ends lost 4 bases and 7 bases respectively, with 14 bases between them. The CDR3 spans 15 residues. Germline V gives CDR1 MNHEY, CDR2 SVGAGI. The sequences come from PBMCs from blood, collected 11 to 12 days after vaccination. This receptor was identified in a man aged 50-60 years who received an inactivated influenza vaccine. V usage is TRBV6-5 and J usage is TRBJ2-6; D unresolved. The CDR3 DNA is TGTGCCAGCAGTTCTCGGGCGTTCTCAGCCAACGTCCTGACTTTC. Translation: CASSSRAFSANVLTF.